The subject of this entry is one T cell receptor beta chain. At the DNA level, this CDR3 is encoded by other sequences in the same sample as well. This CDR3 has 15 residues. V shed 2 bases, J shed 6 bases, and the junction held 1 base outside the gene matches. In germline, CDR1 is SGHRS, CDR2 YFSETQ. Using immunoSEQ multiplex PCR, the repertoire was profiled, and TCRdb retains in-frame clones only, with some absent. The sample carries around 2.5 million clones, 80% to 95% recorded once. These data come from a study of shared clonotypes between healthy human individuals. Study context: A couple of female and a few male donors aged 18 to 49 were enrolled.

Sequenced material: naive CD4+ T cells from PBMCs. Specified subset: CD45RA+ positively selected. The sequence was obtained from a man aged 18 to 30 in good health. Some clones in this sample may be carry-over from other donors' samples. V is TRBV5-1 and J is TRBJ2-1; 14 positions agree with TRBD2. The CDR3 here is CASSLGLAGGNEQFF. CDR3 DNA: TGCGCCAGCAGCTTAGGACTAGCGGGAGGCAATGAGCAGTTCTTC.